Below, 20 T cell receptor beta chains from the same sample are listed, as sequenced in a study of T cell changes during pregnancy in multiple sclerosis. Generated by immunoSEQ multiplex PCR, the TCRdb table keeps only in-frame clones and is missing some. Among 30,000 to 40,000 clones listed, 91% were seen once. Source: CD4+ T cells from peripheral blood mononuclear cells, taken in the third trimester of pregnancy. These receptors all stem from a female donor in good health, enrolled as a control in a pregnancy study.

The chain uses TRBV11-2 and TRBJ2-5; D uncertain. Deletions cut 3 bases from V and 4 bases from J, with 9 bases between. Looked up from germline, CDR1 is SGHAT and CDR2 is FQNNGV. CDR3 size: 13 residues. The CDR3 nucleotides read TGTGCCAGCAGCTTGGCTCCCAGAGAGACCCAGTACTTC. Protein sequence: CASSLAPRETQYF.

The rearrangement links TRBV9 to TRBJ2-1, with 14 bases lining up with TRBD2. V lost 4 bases, J lost 7 bases, and 4 bases stayed unmatched. In germline, CDR1 is SGDLS, CDR2 YYNGEE. The CDR3 runs 15 residues. The CDR3 loop is CASSPGTSGSNEQFF. In nucleotides, the CDR3 is TGTGCCAGCAGCCCGGGGACTAGCGGGAGTAATGAGCAGTTCTTC.

The chain carries TRBV7-2 and TRBJ2-3; 9 positions match TRBD2. CDR1 and CDR2 (germline): SGHTA, FQGNSA. This CDR3 is 17 amino acids long. V shed 0 bases and J 2 bases; nucleotides not matched to a gene: 6. For the CDR3, the DNA is TGTGCCAGCAGCTTAGCGGGGGCGGGAGGGTCCACAGATACGCAGTATTTT. It specifies CASSLAGAGGSTDTQYF.

This clone came up a few times. This chain joins TRBV7-3 and TRBJ1-6, with D hard to call. CDR3 size: 13 residues. The V gene's germline CDR1 is SGHTA and CDR2 FQGTGA. V lost 1 base and J lost 8, with 6 bases in between. The CDR3 DNA sequence: TGTGCCAGCAGCTTAATGAGGGATTCACCCCTCCACTTT. It translates to CASSLMRDSPLHF. The whole variable domain, remainder taken from reference TRBV7-3 and TRBJ1-6, is GAGVSQTPSNKVTEKGKYVELRCDPISGHTALYWYRQSLGQGPEFLIYFQGTGAADDSGLPNDRFFAVRPEGSVSTLKIQRTERGDSAVYLCASSLMRDSPLHFGNGTRLTVT.

The chain couples TRBV27 to TRBJ2-7; D might be TRBD1 (6 bases). The CDR3 sequence is 14 residues long. Germline loops: CDR1 MNHEY, CDR2 SMNVEV (reference sequence). The V gene lost 7 bases and the J gene lost 2 bases, with 15 bases spanning the gap. CDR3 sequence (DNA): TGTGCCAGCAAGCAGGGGCAGAGTCCCTACGAGCAGTACTTC. This sequence encodes CASKQGQSPYEQYF.

This chain links TRBV7-9 with TRBJ1-2; D might be TRBD1 (6 bases). V lost 1 base and J 8 bases, leaving 14 bases between the germline ends. This CDR3 comprises 14 residues. Germline CDR1 is SEHNR and CDR2 is FQNEAQ (reference sequence). CDR3 amino acids: CASSLGQAYGGYTF. The CDR3 coding sequence is TGTGCCAGCAGCTTAGGACAGGCCTACGGAGGCTACACCTTC.

DNA of the CDR3: TGTGCCAGCAGTTTATCGGTGGGCCGGTCCTACAATGAGCAGTTCTTC. Its protein product is CASSLSVGRSYNEQFF. The rearrangement links TRBV27 to TRBJ2-1; D unclear. V dropped 0 bases and J dropped 1 base, with 10 bases sitting between them. This CDR3 region has 16 residues. Germline CDR1 and CDR2: MNHEY and SMNVEV (reference sequence).

This chain uses TRBV7-2 with TRBJ1-2; 8 nucleotides line up with TRBD1. This CDR3 region has 14 residues. Trimming cost V 5 bases and J 7 bases; bases outside gene matches: 9. CDR1 and CDR2 from the germline V gene are SGHTA and FQGNSA. The CDR3 nucleotides read TGTGCCAGCAGCCCATCGCAGGGGGCGATTGGCTACACCTTC. This encodes CASSPSQGAIGYTF.

The chain combines TRBV6-5 with TRBJ1-6, with TRBD1 matching over 7 bases. Germline trimming cut 2 bases from V and 7 bases from J; bases unmatched to any gene: 2. The CDR3 runs 14 residues. Per germline, CDR1 MNHEY and CDR2 SVGAGI. CDR3 in amino acids: CASSYGTENSPLHF. The CDR3 region has the DNA TGTGCCAGCAGTTACGGGACAGAAAATTCACCCCTCCACTTT.

This chain uses TRBV6-1 with TRBJ2-1; D unresolved. Germline loops: CDR1 MNHNS, CDR2 SASEGT. The CDR3 consists of 12 residues. Trimming took off 2 bases at V and 8 bases at J, with 7 bases between the two ends. CDR3 bases: TGTGCCAGCAGTGAAAAAGGAGATGAGCAGTTCTTC. It codes for CASSEKGDEQFF.

This chain uses TRBV4-1 with TRBJ2-3, with 8 bases lining up with TRBD2. The CDR3 is 16 residues long. Trimming cost V 1 base and J 5 bases; bases outside gene matches: 8. The V gene's germline CDR1 is MGHRA and CDR2 YSYEKL. DNA for the CDR3: TGCGCCAGCAGCCAAGTTGGAGCGGGGGCCGGAGATACGCAGTATTTT. Translating gives CASSQVGAGAGDTQYF.

The chain employs TRBV6-5 and TRBJ2-7; a possible D gene is TRBD2 (6 bases). Trimming took 2 bases from V and 2 from J, leaving 13 bases between them. Germline V gene lookup returns CDR1 MNHEY and CDR2 SVGAGI. The CDR3 runs to 15 residues. As DNA, the CDR3 is TGTGCCAGCAGTTACAGGGCGGGGAGCACCTACGAGCAGTACTTC. It translates to CASSYRAGSTYEQYF.

The CDR3 protein is CASSVHTSQETQYF. The CDR3 DNA is TGTGCCAGCAGCGTCCATACTTCGCAAGAGACCCAGTACTTC. The rearrangement links TRBV9 to TRBJ2-5, with unresolved D. The CDR3 consists of 14 residues. Trimming left V 2 bases short and J 2 bases short, with 10 bases between. CDR1 and CDR2 from the germline V gene are SGDLS and YYNGEE.

V usage is TRBV28 and J usage is TRBJ2-1; 10 bases fit TRBD2. This CDR3 is 16 amino acids long. The V segment lost 1 base and the J segment 7 bases; nucleotides outside the gene matches: 7. Germline CDR1 MDHEN, CDR2 SYDVKM. This CDR3 reads CASSLLGLAGVNEQFF. The CDR3 coding sequence is TGTGCCAGCAGTTTATTGGGGCTAGCGGGGGTAAATGAGCAGTTCTTC.

The chain uses TRBV28 and TRBJ2-7; tentatively, D is TRBD2 (5 bases). The germline gives CDR1 MDHEN, CDR2 SYDVKM. The germline V and J ends were trimmed by 5 bases and 5 bases, with 13 bases remaining between them. The CDR3 is 13 amino acids. CDR3 region: CASSRSAGNEQYF. The CDR3 region has the DNA TGTGCCAGCAGTAGAAGTGCCGGGAACGAGCAGTACTTC. The full variable domain, in which reference TRBV28 and TRBJ2-7 provide the parts outside the CDR3, is DVKVTQSSRYLVKRTGEKVFLECVQDMDHENMFWYRQDPGLGLRLIYFSYDVKMKEKGDIPEGYSVSREKKERFSLILESASTNQTSMYLCASSRSAGNEQYFGPGTRLTVT.

In this sample, this clone turned up once. This chain connects TRBV7-8 to TRBJ1-1, with 8 nucleotides matching TRBD1. The CDR3 is 17 amino acids. The germline V gene has CDR1 SGHVS and CDR2 FQNEAQ. V was clipped by 5 bases and J by 0 bases; unmatched bases: 11. The CDR3 DNA reads TGTGCCAGCAGCCATCGGGACAGGACGATTATGAACACTGAAGCTTTCTTT. It yields the protein CASSHRDRTIMNTEAFF.

V and J are TRBV5-1 and TRBJ2-6, with D perhaps TRBD2 (5 bases). Trimming removed 1 base at V and 2 bases at J, with 13 bases between. This CDR3 spans 17 amino acids. CDR1 and CDR2 from the germline V gene are SGHRS and YFSETQ. CDR3 sequence: CASSLTELGTGANVLTF. Written as DNA, the CDR3 is TGCGCCAGCAGCTTGACCGAGCTCGGGACTGGGGCCAACGTCCTGACTTTC.

This chain uses TRBV7-3 with TRBJ2-7; D may be TRBD1 (6 bases). Germline assignment: CDR1 SGHTA and CDR2 FQGTGA. The CDR3 is made up of 15 amino acids. Trimming stripped 2 bases from V and 6 bases from J, with 17 bases between. The CDR3 coding sequence is TGTGCCAGCAGCTTATTCGGGCAGGGGCCGACCGAGCAGTACTTC. Its protein product is CASSLFGQGPTEQYF.

The V call is TRBV28, the J call TRBJ2-7, with TRBD2 matching over 10 bases. Trimming took 7 bases from V and 4 from J; bases not matched to a gene: 7. Germline assignment: CDR1 MDHEN and CDR2 SYDVKM. The CDR3 length is 14 residues. CDR3 residues: CASKLAGGNYEQYF. Written as DNA, the CDR3 is TGTGCCAGCAAATTAGCGGGGGGCAATTACGAGCAGTACTTC.

The rearrangement links TRBV28 to TRBJ1-2, with TRBD1 identical over 7 bases. The ends lost 6 bases at V and 6 bases at J; junction bases unmatched: 13. Germline loops: CDR1 MDHEN, CDR2 SYDVKM. The CDR3 covers 15 residues. DNA of the CDR3: TGTGCCAGCAGATCCTACGGACAGGTTGAGAATGGCTACACCTTC. Translating gives CASRSYGQVENGYTF.